The rows below give T cell receptor beta chains drawn from one sample of a study of blood T cells in healthy people across ages. One entry per CDR3 protein results from TCRdb running MiXCR on the 5' RACE reads. Of 700,000 to 800,000 distinct CDR3 sequences listed, roughly 41% are singletons. What was sequenced was blood. Receptors were obtained from a woman aged 60 to 75 in good health. CDR3s include the opening cysteine and the closing phenylalanine or tryptophan. D genes are given only for firm matches. For some rows the clone size is stated as once, few or many, or as a class when expanded; others skip it.

size	D	V	J	length	CDR3	DNA
once	-	TRBV21-1	TRBJ1-2	14	CASPPRCLNYGYIF	TGTGCCAGCCCCCCGCGTTGCCTAAACTATGGCTACATCTTC
-	TRBD1	TRBV20-1	TRBJ2-7	15	CSARDVIGQESEQYF	TGCAGTGCTAGAGATGTGATAGGACAGGAGAGTGAGCAGTACTTC
-	-	TRBV10-1	TRBJ1-2	13	CASSGYGNYGYTF	TGCGCCAGCAGTGGGTACGGAAACTATGGCTACACCTTC
many	-	TRBV2	TRBJ2-5	10	CASSGETQYF	TGTGCCAGCAGTGGAGAGACCCAGTACTTC
-	TRBD1	TRBV12-3/TRBV12-4	TRBJ1-1	13	CASRTGVNTEAFF	TGTGCCAGCAGAACAGGGGTGAACACTGAAGCTTTCTTT
-	-	TRBV4-3	TRBJ2-3	16	CASSQDYRDLRDTQYF	TGCGCCAGCAGCCAGGATTACCGTGACTTGAGAGATACGCAGTATTTT
-	TRBD2	TRBV29-1	TRBJ2-7	15	CSVNSLAGGYYEQYF	TGCAGCGTTAACTCACTAGCGGGAGGGTACTACGAGCAGTACTTC
-	-	TRBV28	TRBJ1-4	15	CASSHPRETNEKLFF	TGTGCCAGCAGTCATCCCAGGGAAACTAATGAAAAACTGTTTTTT
-	-	TRBV28	TRBJ1-5	17	CASSLSGGSGADQPQHF	TGTGCCAGCAGTTTAAGCGGGGGTTCCGGAGCTGATCAGCCCCAGCATTTT
few	-	TRBV5-1	TRBJ2-1	11	CASGDSGEQFF	TGCGCCAGCGGGGACTCGGGTGAGCAGTTCTTC
few	-	TRBV20-1	TRBJ2-7	13	CSAQGDASYEQYF	TGCAGTGCTCAGGGTGACGCCTCCTACGAGCAGTACTTC
-	-	TRBV9	TRBJ2-1	14	CASRGSNSYNEQFF	TGTGCCAGCAGGGGATCCAACTCCTACAATGAGCAGTTCTTC
-	TRBD1	TRBV20-1	TRBJ2-5	14	CSAIAGQGKETQYF	TGCAGTGCTATCGCAGGACAGGGTAAAGAGACCCAGTACTTC
few	TRBD2	TRBV20-1	TRBJ2-1	14	CSAYREGRINEQFF	TGCAGTGCATACCGGGAGGGCCGAATCAATGAGCAGTTCTTC
-	-	TRBV11-2	TRBJ2-1	15	CASSMRRLANGEQFF	TGTGCCAGCAGCATGCGGAGACTCGCCAATGGGGAGCAGTTCTTC
-	-	TRBV6-1	TRBJ1-5	17	CASSERSSGTFNQPQHF	TGTGCCAGCAGTGAGCGGAGCTCCGGGACCTTTAATCAGCCCCAGCATTTT
-	-	TRBV20-1	TRBJ2-3	15	CSARREAGPADTQYF	TGCAGTGCTAGAAGGGAGGCGGGGCCGGCAGATACGCAGTATTTT
-	TRBD2	TRBV28	TRBJ2-7	13	CASRTSGLYEQYF	TGTGCCAGCAGGACTAGCGGGCTCTACGAGCAGTACTTC
-	TRBD1	TRBV20-1	TRBJ1-2	14	CSAILDRPPYGYTF	TGCAGTGCTATTTTGGACAGGCCTCCCTATGGCTACACCTTC
-	-	TRBV29-1	TRBJ2-2	14	CSVEEAQNTGELFF	TGCAGCGTTGAAGAGGCGCAGAACACCGGGGAGCTGTTTTTT
-	-	TRBV20-1	TRBJ1-1	14	CSARPSTGGTEAFF	TGCAGTGCTAGACCCTCTACCGGGGGCACTGAAGCTTTCTTT
many	-	TRBV4-2	TRBJ2-1	15	CASSHSGTIYNEQFF	TGTGCCAGCAGCCATTCCGGGACAATCTACAATGAGCAGTTCTTC
-	-	TRBV18	TRBJ2-1	14	CASSYDGVDNEQFF	TGTGCCAGCTCATATGACGGGGTAGACAATGAGCAGTTCTTC
few	TRBD2	TRBV5-1	TRBJ2-2	16	CASSPSAGGNTGELFF	TGCGCCAGCAGTCCAAGTGCGGGGGGGAACACCGGGGAGCTGTTTTTT
-	TRBD2	TRBV5-1	TRBJ2-5	16	CASSVTLAGGQETQYF	TGCGCCAGCAGCGTAACACTAGCGGGAGGGCAAGAGACCCAGTACTTC
few	-	TRBV7-9	TRBJ2-7	12	CASSPQKYEQYF	TGTGCCAGCAGCCCCCAGAAGTACGAGCAGTACTTC
-	-	TRBV12-3/TRBV12-4	TRBJ1-1	14	CASRTDLWNTEAFF	TGTGCCAGCAGGACGGACCTGTGGAACACTGAAGCTTTCTTT
few	-	TRBV7-2	TRBJ1-2	17	CASSLEGYGAPSYGYTF	TGTGCCAGCAGCTTAGAGGGTTACGGGGCCCCTAGCTATGGCTACACCTTC
-	-	TRBV5-1	TRBJ1-4	17	CASSVGLRRGSFEKLFF	TGCGCCAGCAGCGTCGGACTTCGGAGGGGGAGCTTCGAAAAACTGTTTTTT
-	TRBD2	TRBV6-1	TRBJ2-1	13	CASSEGLAEAKFF	TGTGCCAGCAGTGAAGGACTAGCTGAAGCAAAGTTCTTC
few	TRBD1	TRBV11-2	TRBJ2-7	14	CASSLWTGDYEQYF	TGTGCCAGCAGCTTATGGACAGGGGACTACGAGCAGTACTTC
few	-	TRBV11-1	TRBJ2-1	15	CASSLYRGTADEQFF	TGTGCCAGCAGCTTATACCGTGGGACTGCGGATGAGCAGTTCTTC
-	TRBD2	TRBV5-1	TRBJ2-3	16	CASSLLAAPSTDTQYF	TGCGCCAGCAGCTTGCTAGCGGCCCCTAGCACAGATACGCAGTATTTT
few	-	TRBV11-2	TRBJ1-1	15	CASSLGRQMNTEAFF	TGTGCCAGCAGCTTAGGCAGGCAAATGAACACTGAAGCTTTCTTT
-	-	TRBV7-9	TRBJ2-2	14	CASGRERNTGELFF	TGTGCCAGCGGCCGGGAGCGGAACACCGGGGAGCTGTTTTTT
once	-	TRBV15	TRBJ1-2	13	CATSSQESYGYTF	TGTGCCACCAGCAGTCAGGAGAGCTATGGCTACACCTTC
-	-	TRBV12-3/TRBV12-4	TRBJ1-2	15	CASLKQAGVDYGYTF	TGTGCCAGCCTCAAGCAGGCGGGGGTCGACTATGGCTACACCTTC